This TCR beta chain comes out of a study of blood T cell repertoires in COVID-19 (dated by TCRdb to the early 2020s). For the study in its entirety: Collaborator samples came from the United States, Italy and Spain and covered acute and convalescent phases of COVID-19. The prospective study material was composed of cDNA or gDNA derived from T cells, B-cell-depleted T cells, or PBMCs. Subjects who had been exposed to COVID-19, were actively infected with it, or had recovered from it provided the deeply sampled blood TCRbeta repertoires that made up the dataset. The repertoires were made available in a free public database intended to serve as a resource for research on the immune response to SARS-CoV-2. Samples came from the ongoing ImmuneRACE study (first 160 participants) plus 1,254 subjects from 6 global collaborators. The sample metadata nearly always contained a de-identified subject ID, COVID-19 status, age in years and sex. Where available, HLA class I and class II types were taken from metadata supplied by the sample provider and were not determined by assay-based typing. Overall results and qualifications from the work: Clinical and demographic metadata were provided uncurated, with the amount varying by source and participant.

The immunoSEQ Assay, a bias-controlled multiplex PCR, was used to amplify TCRbeta CDR3 regions from genomic DNA. As for how the authors treated the data: Nucleated cell counts per sample were estimated from amplification of reference gene primers within the assay. To quantify the absolute abundance of each unique TCRbeta CDR3 rearrangement, sequence reads were collapsed and filtered. Productive Simpson clonality was computed per sample as the square root of Simpson's diversity index over productive rearrangements. What TCRdb holds here is the immuneACCESS table cut down to in-frame rearrangements. Part of the clones is not present; checked against another copy, under half of the missing clones reflect an unresolved V gene, and the others are unexplained. Clone size and the V and J calls come from that table; the DNA yielded D and trimming. The sample table lists about 140,000 clones, 70% to 90% of them with a count of one. The ten top clones hold about 3.4% of the sample.

Participants in the prospective study were aged about 18 to 95 years, lived in some 24 United States geographic areas, and enrolled through a virtual design. To assign participants to cohorts, the prospective study relied on clinical history that participants themselves reported in a screening survey and a study questionnaire. In the prospective study, mobile phlebotomists collected whole blood, serum and a nasopharyngeal or oropharyngeal swab from each participant. Prospective study participants could optionally give additional blood draws and questionnaires over a roughly 2-month period. Before DNA extraction, blood samples from the prospective study were shipped at room temperature or frozen. As regards this clone: Its antigen is not yet known. No much larger clone exists at a distance of one base, and base qualities are not known.

Sequenced: PBMCs or T cells enriched from blood (not recorded which). The receptor was isolated from a woman in her forties or fifties with acute COVID-19.

The bases read TGTGCCAGCACCGAAGGGACATCCCTAGCCAAAAACATTCAGTACTTC. It codes for CASTEGTSLAKNIQYF. The chain links TRBV28 with TRBJ2-4; TRBD1 is a possible D gene, resting on 6 matching bases. The CDR3 runs 16 residues from the cysteine to the phenylalanine. The kept DNA is CDR3 alone, 48 bases in frame from the first base. CDR1 and CDR2 are drawn from the germline V gene: MDHEN, SYDVKM. The germline ends are 16 bases apart after V is trimmed by 7 bases and J by 0 bases.